The T cell receptor (beta chain) under discussion was sequenced for a study of molecular identifiers for immune sequencing clone quantification. From the PCR reads, TCRdb called clonotypes with MiXCR, one entry per CDR3 protein. The sample has 550,000 to 750,000 distinct CDR3 sequences; just under 20% are singletons. This clonotype was seen a handful of times. The CDR3 spans 17 residues. Trimming left V 4 bases short and J 1 base short, with 19 bases between. The TCR comes from a human donor in good health. Some libraries in this study had Jurkat cell RNA spiked in. The chain is built from TRBV12-3 or TRBV12-4 and TRBJ1-1; D remains unclear. The sample taken for sequencing was naive CD8+ T cells from blood, with Jurkat cell RNA spiked in. Subset described: FACS-sorted CD8+CD4-CCR7+CD45RA+ naive T cells. CDR3 sequence: CASSSGRVGRRNTEAFF. The CDR3 DNA reads TGTGCCAGCAGTTCCGGAAGGGTCGGAAGGAGGAACACTGAAGCTTTCTTT.